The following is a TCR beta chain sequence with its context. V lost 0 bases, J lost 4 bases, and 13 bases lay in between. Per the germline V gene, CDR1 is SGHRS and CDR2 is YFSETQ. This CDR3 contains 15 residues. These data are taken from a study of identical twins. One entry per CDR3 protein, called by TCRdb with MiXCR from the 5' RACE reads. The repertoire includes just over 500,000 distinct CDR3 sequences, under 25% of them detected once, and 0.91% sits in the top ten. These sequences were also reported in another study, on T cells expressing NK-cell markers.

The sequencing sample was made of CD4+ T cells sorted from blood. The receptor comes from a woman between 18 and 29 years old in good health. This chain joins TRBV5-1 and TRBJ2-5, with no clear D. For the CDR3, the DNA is TGCGCCAGCAGCTTGGAGGAACGTTTACTAGAGACCCAGTACTTC. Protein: CASSLEERLLETQYF.